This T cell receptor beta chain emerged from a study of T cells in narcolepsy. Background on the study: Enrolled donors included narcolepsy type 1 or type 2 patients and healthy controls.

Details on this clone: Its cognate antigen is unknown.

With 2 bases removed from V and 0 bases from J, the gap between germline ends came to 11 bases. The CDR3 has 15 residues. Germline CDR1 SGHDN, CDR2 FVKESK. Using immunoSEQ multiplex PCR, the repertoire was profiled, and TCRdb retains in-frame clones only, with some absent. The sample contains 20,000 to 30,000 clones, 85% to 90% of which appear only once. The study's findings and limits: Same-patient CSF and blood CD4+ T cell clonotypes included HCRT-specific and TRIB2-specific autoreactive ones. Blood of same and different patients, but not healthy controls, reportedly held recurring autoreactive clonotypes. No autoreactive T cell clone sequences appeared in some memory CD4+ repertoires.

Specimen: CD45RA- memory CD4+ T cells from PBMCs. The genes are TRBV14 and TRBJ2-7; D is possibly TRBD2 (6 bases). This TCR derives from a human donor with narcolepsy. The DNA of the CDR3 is TGTGCCAGCAGCCAATGGGCGGGGAGCTCCTACGAGCAGTACTTC. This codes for CASSQWAGSSYEQYF.